A single sample is the source of the 2 T cell receptor beta chains below, sequenced in a study of blood T cell repertoires in COVID-19. The table came from immunoSEQ multiplex PCR; TCRdb's copy has only in-frame clones and leaves some out. The sample includes around 300,000 clones, about four fifths of them seen just once. Sequenced input: peripheral blood. All receptors derive from a man aged 25-40 years with active or convalescent COVID-19.

The sample holds a few counts of this clone. This sequence joins TRBV19 and TRBJ1-4, with 7 bases aligning to TRBD1. V gave up 9 bases and J gave up 5 bases; unmatched junction bases: 6. This CDR3 comprises 13 residues. The germline gives CDR1 LNHDA, CDR2 SQIVND (reference sequence). CDR3 nucleotides: TGTGCCAGCACCGGGACAGTCAATGAAAAACTGTTTTTT. Translation gives CASTGTVNEKLFF.

This sequence joins TRBV23-1 and TRBJ1-5; no clear D. TRBV23-1 is an ORF; its function is uncertain. The CDR3 totals 17 residues. V was pared by 4 bases and J by 3 bases, with 19 bases between. The CDR3 DNA reads as TGCGCCAGCAGTCCCCGTACGAGGGATGAGGACAATCAGCCCCAGCATTTT. Protein sequence: CASSPRTRDEDNQPQHF.